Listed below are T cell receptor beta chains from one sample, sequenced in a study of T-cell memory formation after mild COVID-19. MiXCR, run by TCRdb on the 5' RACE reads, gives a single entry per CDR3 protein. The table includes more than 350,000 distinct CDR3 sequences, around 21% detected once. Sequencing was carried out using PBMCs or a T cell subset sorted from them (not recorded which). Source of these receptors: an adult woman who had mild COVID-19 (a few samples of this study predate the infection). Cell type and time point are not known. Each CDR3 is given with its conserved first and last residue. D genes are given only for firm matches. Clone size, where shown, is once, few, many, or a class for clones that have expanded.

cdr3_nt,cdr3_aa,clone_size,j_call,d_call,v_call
TGCGCCAGCAGCCTCACGGGACAGCAAATAGGGGAGCTGTTTTTT,CASSLTGQQIGELFF,few,TRBJ2-2,TRBD1,TRBV5-1
TGTGCCAGCTCCGCTCCCCAGACAGGGATGGGCGAGCAGTACTTC,CASSAPQTGMGEQYF,-,TRBJ2-7,TRBD1,TRBV6-1
TGCAGTGCTAGACCCTCCAGGGGGCTTCAGGAAAAACTGTTTTTT,CSARPSRGLQEKLFF,-,TRBJ1-4,TRBD1,TRBV20-1
TGTGCCAGCAGTGAAACGGGACGGAGTCAGCCCCAGCATTTT,CASSETGRSQPQHF,-,TRBJ1-5,-,TRBV2
TGCAGCGTTGAGGGGGGGTCAGAGACCCAGTACTTC,CSVEGGSETQYF,-,TRBJ2-5,TRBD2,TRBV29-1
TGCAGCGCCATCGGACAGACAGACTACGAGCAGTACTTC,CSAIGQTDYEQYF,few,TRBJ2-7,-,TRBV29-1
TGTGCCAGCAGCCATCGACTAGCGTCCTACAATGAGCAGTTCTTC,CASSHRLASYNEQFF,few,TRBJ2-1,TRBD2,TRBV7-9
TGTGCCATCAGTGATACGAGCTACGAGCAGTACTTC,CAISDTSYEQYF,-,TRBJ2-7,-,TRBV10-3
TGTGCCAGCAGCGTAAGGGGCATAGCGAGTGAGACCCAGTACTTC,CASSVRGIASETQYF,few,TRBJ2-5,-,TRBV9
TGTGCCAGCCTTCTAGCGGGAGGGCCCGGGCCGGGGGAGCAGTTCTTC,CASLLAGGPGPGEQFF,-,TRBJ2-1,TRBD2,TRBV18
TGTGCCAGCAGCGTCGGGCAGAGGACCGGGGAGCTGTTTTTT,CASSVGQRTGELFF,many,TRBJ2-2,-,TRBV9